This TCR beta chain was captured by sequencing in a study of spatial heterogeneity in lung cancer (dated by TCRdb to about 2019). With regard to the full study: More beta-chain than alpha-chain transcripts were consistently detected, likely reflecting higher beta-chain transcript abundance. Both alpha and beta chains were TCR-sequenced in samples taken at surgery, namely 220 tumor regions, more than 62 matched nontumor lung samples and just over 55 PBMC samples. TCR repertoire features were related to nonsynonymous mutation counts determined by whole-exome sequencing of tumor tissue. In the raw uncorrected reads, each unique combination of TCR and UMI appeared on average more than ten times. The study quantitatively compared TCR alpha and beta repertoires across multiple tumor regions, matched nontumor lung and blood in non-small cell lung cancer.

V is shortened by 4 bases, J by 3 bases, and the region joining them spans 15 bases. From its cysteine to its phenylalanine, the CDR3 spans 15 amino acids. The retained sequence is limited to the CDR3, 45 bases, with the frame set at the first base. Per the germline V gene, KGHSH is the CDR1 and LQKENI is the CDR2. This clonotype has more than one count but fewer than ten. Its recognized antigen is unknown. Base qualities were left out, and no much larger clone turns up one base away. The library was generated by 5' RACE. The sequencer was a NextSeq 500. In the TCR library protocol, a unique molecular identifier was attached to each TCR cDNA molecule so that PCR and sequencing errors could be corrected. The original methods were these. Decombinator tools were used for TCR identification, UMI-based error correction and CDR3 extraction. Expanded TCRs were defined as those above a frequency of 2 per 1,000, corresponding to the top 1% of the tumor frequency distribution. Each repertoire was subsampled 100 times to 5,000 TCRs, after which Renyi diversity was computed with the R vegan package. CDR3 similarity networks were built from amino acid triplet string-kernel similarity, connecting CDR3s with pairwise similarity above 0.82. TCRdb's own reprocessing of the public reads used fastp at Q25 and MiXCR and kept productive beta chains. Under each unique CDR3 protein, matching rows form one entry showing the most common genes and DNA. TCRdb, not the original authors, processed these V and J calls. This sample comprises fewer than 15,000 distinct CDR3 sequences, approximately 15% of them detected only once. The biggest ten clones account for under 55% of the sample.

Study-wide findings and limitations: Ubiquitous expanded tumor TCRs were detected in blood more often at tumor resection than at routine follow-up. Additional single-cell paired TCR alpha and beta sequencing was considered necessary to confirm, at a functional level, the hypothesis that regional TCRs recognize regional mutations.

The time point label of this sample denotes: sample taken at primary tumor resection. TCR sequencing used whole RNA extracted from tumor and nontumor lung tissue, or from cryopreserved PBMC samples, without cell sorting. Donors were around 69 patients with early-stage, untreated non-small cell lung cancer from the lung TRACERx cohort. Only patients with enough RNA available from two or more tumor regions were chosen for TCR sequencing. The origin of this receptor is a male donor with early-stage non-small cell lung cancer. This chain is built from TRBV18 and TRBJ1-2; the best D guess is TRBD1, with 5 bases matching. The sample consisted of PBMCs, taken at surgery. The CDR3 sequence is CASSQSMGPDYGYTF. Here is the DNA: TGTGCCAGCTCACAGAGTATGGGACCGGACTATGGCTACACCTTC. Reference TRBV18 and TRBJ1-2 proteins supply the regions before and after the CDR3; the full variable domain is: NAGVMQNPRHLVRRRGQEARLRCSPMKGHSHVYWYRQLPEEGLKFMVYLQKENIIDESGMPKERFSAEFPKEGPSILRIQQVVRGDSAAYFCASSQSMGPDYGYTFGSGTRLTVV.